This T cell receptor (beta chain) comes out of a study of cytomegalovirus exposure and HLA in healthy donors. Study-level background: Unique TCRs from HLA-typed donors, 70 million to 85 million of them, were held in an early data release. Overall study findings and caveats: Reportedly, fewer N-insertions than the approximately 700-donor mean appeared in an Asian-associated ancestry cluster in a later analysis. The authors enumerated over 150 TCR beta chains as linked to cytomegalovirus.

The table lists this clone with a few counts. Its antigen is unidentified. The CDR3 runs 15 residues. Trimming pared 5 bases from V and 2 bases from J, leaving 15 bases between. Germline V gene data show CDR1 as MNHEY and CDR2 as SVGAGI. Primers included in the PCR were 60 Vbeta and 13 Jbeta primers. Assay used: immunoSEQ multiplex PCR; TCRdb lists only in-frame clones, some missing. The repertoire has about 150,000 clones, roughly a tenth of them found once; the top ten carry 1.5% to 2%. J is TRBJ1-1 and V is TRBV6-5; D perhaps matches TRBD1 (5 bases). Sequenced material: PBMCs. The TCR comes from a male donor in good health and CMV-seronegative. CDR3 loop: CASSTNFRGNTEAFF. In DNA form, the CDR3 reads TGTGCCAGCAGTACCAACTTTAGGGGAAACACTGAAGCTTTCTTT.